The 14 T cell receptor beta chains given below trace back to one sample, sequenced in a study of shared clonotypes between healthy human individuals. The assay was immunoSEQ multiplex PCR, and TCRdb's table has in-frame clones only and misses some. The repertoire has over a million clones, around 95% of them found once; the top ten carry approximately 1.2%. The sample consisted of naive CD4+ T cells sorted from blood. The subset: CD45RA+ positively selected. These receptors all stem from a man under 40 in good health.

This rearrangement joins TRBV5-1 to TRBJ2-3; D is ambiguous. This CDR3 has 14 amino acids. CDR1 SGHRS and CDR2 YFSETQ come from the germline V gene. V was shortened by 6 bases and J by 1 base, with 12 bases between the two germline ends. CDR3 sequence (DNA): TGCGCCAGCACCCACGGCTTTGGCACAGATACGCAGTATTTT. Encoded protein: CASTHGFGTDTQYF.

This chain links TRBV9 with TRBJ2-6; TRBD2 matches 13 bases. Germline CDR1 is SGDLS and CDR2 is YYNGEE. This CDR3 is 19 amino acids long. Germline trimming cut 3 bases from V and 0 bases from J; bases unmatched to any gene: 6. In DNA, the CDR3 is TGTGCCAGCAGCGCCGGACTAGCGGGAGACGGCTCTGGGGCCAACGTCCTGACTTTC. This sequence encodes CASSAGLAGDGSGANVLTF. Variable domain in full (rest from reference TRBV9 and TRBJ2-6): DSGVTQTPKHLITATGQRVTLRCSPRSGDLSVYWYQQSLDQGLQFLIQYYNGEERAKGNILERFSAQQFPDLHSELNLSSLELGDSALYFCASSAGLAGDGSGANVLTFGAGSRLTVL.

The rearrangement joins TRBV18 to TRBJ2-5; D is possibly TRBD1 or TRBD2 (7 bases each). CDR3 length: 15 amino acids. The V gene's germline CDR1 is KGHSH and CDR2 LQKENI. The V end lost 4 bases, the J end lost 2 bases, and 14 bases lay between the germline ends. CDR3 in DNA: TGTGCCAGCTCACGGGGGGGACAGATACAAGAGACCCAGTACTTC. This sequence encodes CASSRGGQIQETQYF.

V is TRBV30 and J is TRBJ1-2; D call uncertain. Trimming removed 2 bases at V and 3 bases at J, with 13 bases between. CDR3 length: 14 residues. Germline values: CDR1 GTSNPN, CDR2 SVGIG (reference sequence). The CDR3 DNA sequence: TGTGCCTGGAGTAGGCGGCGGATTGACTATGGCTACACCTTC. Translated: CAWSRRRIDYGYTF.

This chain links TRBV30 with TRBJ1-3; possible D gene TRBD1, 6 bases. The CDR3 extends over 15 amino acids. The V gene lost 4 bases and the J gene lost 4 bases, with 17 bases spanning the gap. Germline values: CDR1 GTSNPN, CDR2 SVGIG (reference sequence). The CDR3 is CAWNPTRGPGNTIYF. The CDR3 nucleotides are TGTGCCTGGAACCCTACCAGGGGTCCCGGAAACACCATATATTTT.

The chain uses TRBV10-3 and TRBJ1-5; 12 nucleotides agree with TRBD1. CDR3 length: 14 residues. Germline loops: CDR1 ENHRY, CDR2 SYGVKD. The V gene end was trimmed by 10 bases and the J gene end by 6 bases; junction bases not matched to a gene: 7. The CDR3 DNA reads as TGTGCCACAACCGGGACAGGGGGCAGTCAGCCCCAGCATTTT. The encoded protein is CATTGTGGSQPQHF.

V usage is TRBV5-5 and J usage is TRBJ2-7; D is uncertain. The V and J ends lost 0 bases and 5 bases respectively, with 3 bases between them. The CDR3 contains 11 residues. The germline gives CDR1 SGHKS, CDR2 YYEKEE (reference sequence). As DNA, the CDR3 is TGTGCCAGCAGCTTGGATAACGAGCAGTACTTC. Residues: CASSLDNEQYF.

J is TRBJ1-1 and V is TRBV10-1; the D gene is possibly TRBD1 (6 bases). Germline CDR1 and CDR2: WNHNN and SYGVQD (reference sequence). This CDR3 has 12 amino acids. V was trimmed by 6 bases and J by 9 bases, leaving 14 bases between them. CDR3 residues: CASSYDRIKAFF. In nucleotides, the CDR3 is TGCGCCAGCAGCTACGACAGGATTAAAGCTTTCTTT.

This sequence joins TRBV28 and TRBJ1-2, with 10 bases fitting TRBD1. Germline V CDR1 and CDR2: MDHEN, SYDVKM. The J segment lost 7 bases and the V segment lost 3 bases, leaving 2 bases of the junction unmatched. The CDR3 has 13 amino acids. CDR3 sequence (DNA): TGTGCCAGCAGTTTGACAGGGGGCGGTGGCTACACCTTC. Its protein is CASSLTGGGGYTF.

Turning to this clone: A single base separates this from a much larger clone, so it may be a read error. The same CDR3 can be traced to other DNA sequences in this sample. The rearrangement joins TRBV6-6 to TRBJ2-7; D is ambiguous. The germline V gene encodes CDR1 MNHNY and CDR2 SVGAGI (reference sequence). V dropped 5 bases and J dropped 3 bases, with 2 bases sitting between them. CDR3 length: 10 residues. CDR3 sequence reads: CASSNYEQYF. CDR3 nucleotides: TGTGCCAGCAGTAACTACGAGCAGTACTTC.

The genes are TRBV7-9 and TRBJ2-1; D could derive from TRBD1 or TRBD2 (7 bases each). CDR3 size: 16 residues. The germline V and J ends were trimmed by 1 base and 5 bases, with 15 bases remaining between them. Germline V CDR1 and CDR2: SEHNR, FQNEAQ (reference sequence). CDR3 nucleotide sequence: TGTGCCAGCAGCTTAGTCAGGGGGGGAAGGAACAATGAGCAGTTCTTC. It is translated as CASSLVRGGRNNEQFF.

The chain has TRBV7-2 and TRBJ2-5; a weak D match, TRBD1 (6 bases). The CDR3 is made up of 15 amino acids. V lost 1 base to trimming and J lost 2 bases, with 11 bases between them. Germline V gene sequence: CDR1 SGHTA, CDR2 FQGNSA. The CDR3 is CASSLVRGSQETQYF. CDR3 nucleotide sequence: TGTGCCAGCAGCTTAGTTAGGGGGTCTCAAGAGACCCAGTACTTC.

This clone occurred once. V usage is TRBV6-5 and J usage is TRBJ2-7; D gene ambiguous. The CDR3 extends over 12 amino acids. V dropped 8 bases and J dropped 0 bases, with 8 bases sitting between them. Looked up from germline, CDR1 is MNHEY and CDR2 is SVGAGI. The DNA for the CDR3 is TGTGCCAGCGCCGACGACTCCTACGAGCAGTACTTC. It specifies CASADDSYEQYF.

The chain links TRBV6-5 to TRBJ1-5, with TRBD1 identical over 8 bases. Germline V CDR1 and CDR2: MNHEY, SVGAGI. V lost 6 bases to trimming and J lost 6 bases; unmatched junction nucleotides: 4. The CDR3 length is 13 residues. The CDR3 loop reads CASSRQGRQPQHF. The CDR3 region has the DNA TGTGCCAGCAGCAGACAGGGGCGTCAGCCCCAGCATTTT.